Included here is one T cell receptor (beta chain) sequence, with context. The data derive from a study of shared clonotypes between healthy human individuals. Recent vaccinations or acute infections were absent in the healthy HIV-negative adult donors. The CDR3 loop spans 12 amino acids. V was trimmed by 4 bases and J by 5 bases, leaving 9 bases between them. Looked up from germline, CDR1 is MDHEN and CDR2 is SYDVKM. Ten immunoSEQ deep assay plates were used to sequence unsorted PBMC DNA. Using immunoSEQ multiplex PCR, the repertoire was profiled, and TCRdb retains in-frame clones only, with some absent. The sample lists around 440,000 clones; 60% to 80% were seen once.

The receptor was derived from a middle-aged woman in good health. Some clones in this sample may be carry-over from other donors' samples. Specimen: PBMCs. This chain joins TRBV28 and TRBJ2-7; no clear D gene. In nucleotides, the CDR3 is TGTGCCAGCAGTTCGTCCATCCACGAGCAGTACTTC. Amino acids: CASSSSIHEQYF. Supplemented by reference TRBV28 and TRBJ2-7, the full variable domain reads DVKVTQSSRYLVKRTGEKVFLECVQDMDHENMFWYRQDPGLGLRLIYFSYDVKMKEKGDIPEGYSVSREKKERFSLILESASTNQTSMYLCASSSSIHEQYFGPGTRLTVT.